What follows describes a single TCR beta chain. Its antigen is not identified. The sample originates from a study of cytomegalovirus exposure and HLA in healthy donors. Study outcomes and limitations: A later look showed TCR association rates differing by HLA locus, highest for DRB1 and lowest for HLA-C. Some public TCRs appeared in many individuals, while most sequences were rare.

PCR used 60 Vbeta primers and 13 Jbeta primers. Profiling relied on immunoSEQ multiplex PCR, and the TCRdb table lists in-frame clones only, not all of them. The sample has some 140,000 clones; roughly three quarters are singletons. Germline CDR1 reads SEHNR; CDR2 reads FQNEAQ (reference sequence). CDR3 length: 16 amino acids. The germline V and J ends were trimmed by 5 bases and 4 bases, with 20 bases remaining between them. The chain recombines TRBV7-9 with TRBJ1-2; D may be TRBD1 (6 bases). The specimen sequenced was PBMCs. This receptor was obtained from a man between 25 and 39 years old in good health and CMV-seropositive. The CDR3 DNA sequence: TGTGCCAGCAGCCCATCACCTTGGGGGGGCTCCTATGGCTACACCTTC. Amino acids: CASSPSPWGGSYGYTF.